Following are 24 T cell receptor beta chains from one sample sequenced in a study of blood T cell repertoires in COVID-19. Sequencing was performed with immunoSEQ multiplex PCR; in TCRdb, only in-frame clones are kept and a portion is missing. Of approximately 200,000 clones listed, 84% were seen once; the top ten hold 3.2%. The sample consisted of PBMCs or T cells enriched from blood (not recorded which). The source is a young woman who had recovered from COVID-19.

This clone was seen only a few times. The chain uses TRBV28 and TRBJ2-7, with 11 bases that match TRBD1. Germline CDR1 MDHEN, CDR2 SYDVKM. The CDR3 is made up of 15 amino acids. Trimming removed 6 bases from V and 3 bases from J; junction bases left unmatched: 7. The CDR3 loop reads CASSLAGTGGYEQYF. The DNA of the CDR3 is TGTGCCAGCAGCCTTGCTGGGACAGGGGGCTACGAGCAGTACTTC.

The chain has TRBV6-1 and TRBJ2-7; a possible D gene is TRBD1 (6 bases). V was shortened by 3 bases and J by 3 bases, with 21 bases between the two germline ends. The CDR3 has 17 amino acids. Germline CDR1 reads MNHNS; CDR2 reads SASEGT. The CDR3 DNA follows: TGTGCCAGCAGTGATCCTGGATCGTGGACAGATTTCTACGAGCAGTACTTC. Protein sequence: CASSDPGSWTDFYEQYF.

The chain couples TRBV6-4 to TRBJ2-3; TRBD2 matches 8 bases. The V and J ends lost 5 bases and 2 bases, in that order; junction bases with no gene match: 6. The CDR3 has 15 residues. Germline CDR1 and CDR2: MRHNA and SNTAGT. CDR3 bases: TGTGCCAGCAGTAAAGCGGGGGCCGCCACAGATACGCAGTATTTT. Translation: CASSKAGAATDTQYF.

The V gene is TRBV19, the J gene TRBJ1-2; D not certain. This CDR3 is 13 amino acids long. The V and J ends lost 2 bases and 8 bases respectively, with 12 bases between them. CDR1 is LNHDA, CDR2 SQIVND, per germline (reference sequence). The CDR3: CASSILGMLGYTF. Here the CDR3 DNA reads TGTGCCAGTAGTATATTGGGCATGCTGGGCTACACCTTC. Supplemented by reference TRBV19 and TRBJ1-2, the full variable domain reads DGGITQSPKYLFRKEGQNVTLSCEQNLNHDAMYWYRQDPGQGLRLIYYSQIVNDFQKGDIAEGYSVSREKKESFPLTVTSAQKNPTAFYLCASSILGMLGYTFGSGTRLTVV.

The chain joins TRBV6-5 to TRBJ2-7; weak D call: TRBD1 (6 bases). Germline CDR1 is MNHEY and CDR2 is SVGAGI. V was pared by 8 bases and J by 6 bases, with 17 bases between. This CDR3 has 13 residues. Written as DNA, the CDR3 is TGTGCCAGCGGGGGCGGAAGCAGGGCCGAGCAGTACTTC. The encoded protein is CASGGGSRAEQYF.

This clone showed up many times. The V call is TRBV7-8, the J call TRBJ2-7; weak D call: TRBD2 (6 bases). The V end lost 6 bases, the J end lost 0 bases, and 12 bases lay between the germline ends. This CDR3 spans 14 amino acids. Per the germline V gene, CDR1 is SGHVS and CDR2 is FQNEAQ. The DNA of the CDR3 is TGTGCCAGCAGATTTAGCGGCGCCTCCTACGAGCAGTACTTC. It specifies CASRFSGASYEQYF.

The chain has TRBV7-9 and TRBJ2-2; perhaps TRBD2 as D (7 bases). Germline V CDR1 and CDR2: SEHNR, FQNEAQ (reference sequence). V was cut by 5 bases and J by 4 bases, with 20 bases left in between. The CDR3 covers 17 residues. CDR3 DNA sequence: TGTGCCAGCAGCCCCCCGGTTGGGGGCGGGAGCACCGGGGAGCTGTTTTTT. It yields the protein CASSPPVGGGSTGELFF.

The chain couples TRBV9 to TRBJ1-3; D is ambiguous. The CDR3 consists of 16 residues. CDR1 is SGDLS and CDR2 is YYNGEE in the germline V gene. V lost 3 bases, J lost 1 base, and 14 bases lay in between. The CDR3 DNA reads as TGTGCCAGCAGCGGGACGGGATTCGAGTCTGGAAACACCATATATTTT. This codes for CASSGTGFESGNTIYF.

For the CDR3, the DNA is TGTGCCAGCAGCTTTGGCGGGAGGGCCCAAGAGACCCAGTACTTC. Protein sequence: CASSFGGRAQETQYF. The chain carries TRBV7-2 and TRBJ2-5; 9 bases fit TRBD2. The CDR3 runs 15 residues. V lost 3 bases and J lost 1; bases outside the gene matches: 3. CDR1 and CDR2 (germline): SGHTA, FQGNSA. Using reference TRBV7-2 and TRBJ2-5 for the parts outside the CDR3, the full variable domain is GAGVSQSPSNKVTEKGKDVELRCDPISGHTALYWYRQSLGQGLEFLIYFQGNSAPDKSGLPSDRFSAERTGGSVSTLTIQRTQQEDSAVYLCASSFGGRAQETQYFGPGTRLLVL.

The rearrangement uses TRBV10-2 and TRBJ2-5; maybe TRBD1 (6 bases). The CDR3 has 16 amino acids. The V end lost 4 bases, the J end lost 3 bases, and 18 bases lay between the germline ends. Germline CDR1 WSHSY, CDR2 SAAADI. CDR3 loop: CASSARHRDSKETQYF. The CDR3 DNA is TGCGCCAGCAGTGCGCGCCACAGGGATTCTAAAGAGACCCAGTACTTC.

V usage is TRBV7-8 and J usage is TRBJ1-1; no firm D call. Germline V gives CDR1 SGHVS, CDR2 FQNEAQ. V was pared by 2 bases and J by 4 bases, with 8 bases between. The CDR3 is made up of 13 amino acids. CDR3: CASSLSGGTEAFF. In nucleotides, the CDR3 is TGTGCCAGCAGCTTATCGGGAGGCACTGAAGCTTTCTTT. The entire variable domain, with the rest obtained from reference TRBV7-8 and TRBJ1-1, is as follows: GAGVSQSPRYKVAKRGQDVALRCDPISGHVSLFWYQQALGQGPEFLTYFQNEAQLDKSGLPSDRFFAERPEGSVSTLKIQRTQQEDSAVYLCASSLSGGTEAFFGQGTRLTVV.

This clone was recorded a few times. The chain recombines TRBV9 with TRBJ1-2, with 9 bases matching TRBD1. The CDR3 length is 15 residues. Trimming took 5 bases from V and 4 from J; bases not matched to a gene: 9. Germline V CDR1 and CDR2: SGDLS, YYNGEE. CDR3 region: CASRDETGGIYGYTF. CDR3 in DNA: TGTGCCAGCAGGGACGAAACAGGGGGCATCTATGGCTACACCTTC.

The V call is TRBV28, the J call TRBJ1-2; a weak D match, TRBD1 (5 bases). Trimming pared 6 bases from V and 8 bases from J, leaving 16 bases between. The CDR3 loop spans 13 amino acids. The V gene's germline CDR1 is MDHEN and CDR2 SYDVKM. This chain's CDR3 is CASRGPNQGGYTF. For the CDR3, the DNA is TGTGCCAGCAGAGGACCCAACCAGGGAGGCTACACCTTC.

The chain recombines TRBV19 with TRBJ2-7; D is perhaps TRBD2 (6 bases). The CDR3 sequence is 15 residues long. V was cut by 6 bases and J by 2 bases, with 17 bases left in between. Germline CDR1 is LNHDA and CDR2 is SQIVND (reference sequence). In nucleotides, the CDR3 is TGTGCCAGTAGCGAACACCGGGACTCAACCTACGAGCAGTACTTC. Residues: CASSEHRDSTYEQYF. The variable domain in full, completed from reference TRBV19 and TRBJ2-7, reads DGGITQSPKYLFRKEGQNVTLSCEQNLNHDAMYWYRQDPGQGLRLIYYSQIVNDFQKGDIAEGYSVSREKKESFPLTVTSAQKNPTAFYLCASSEHRDSTYEQYFGPGTRLTVT.

This clone was observed a single time. CDR3 sequence: CSVKLAGTLNEQFF. In DNA, the CDR3 is TGCAGCGTCAAACTAGCGGGGACCCTCAATGAGCAGTTCTTC. The rearrangement joins TRBV29-1 to TRBJ2-1; 10 bases map to TRBD2. The CDR3 runs 14 residues. The germline V gene encodes CDR1 SQVTM and CDR2 ANQGSEA. Unmatched junction bases numbered 8, after V lost 6 bases and J lost 6 bases.

The V call is TRBV11-2, the J call TRBJ2-1; TRBD1 aligns across 10 bases. The V gene's germline CDR1 is SGHAT and CDR2 FQNNGV. CDR3 length equals 16 residues. The ends lost 2 bases at V and 4 bases at J; junction bases unmatched: 5. The CDR3 region has the DNA TGTGCCAGCAGCTTATGGAGGGGACAGGGGTACAATGAGCAGTTCTTC. Its translation: CASSLWRGQGYNEQFF.

The gene calls are TRBV5-1 and TRBJ1-1, with unresolved D. Trimming took off 5 bases at V and 0 bases at J, with 14 bases between the two ends. The CDR3 runs to 15 residues. The germline gives CDR1 SGHRS, CDR2 YFSETQ. CDR3 region: CASSTNGVMNTEAFF. The CDR3 DNA reads as TGCGCCAGCAGTACAAACGGGGTAATGAACACTGAAGCTTTCTTT.

The chain is built from TRBV27 and TRBJ1-1; D perhaps matches TRBD1 (6 bases). The V end was cut by 3 bases, the J end by 5 bases, with 10 bases between. The CDR3 has 13 residues. Germline lookup yields CDR1 MNHEY and CDR2 SMNVEV (reference sequence). The CDR3 nucleotides are TGTGCCAGCAGTTTGGGGGCAAGGACTGAAGCTTTCTTT. Residues: CASSLGARTEAFF.

V gene TRBV20-1 combines with J gene TRBJ1-2; TRBD1 aligns across 7 bases. The germline gives CDR1 DFQATT, CDR2 SNEGSKA (reference sequence). The CDR3 contains 14 residues. The junction had 11 bases not matched to a gene; V was cut back by 3 bases and J by 7 bases. The CDR3 DNA reads as TGCAGTGCTAGTTATGTGACAGGGAAAGGTGGCTACACCTTC. Residues: CSASYVTGKGGYTF.

This clone appeared once. V usage is TRBV28 and J usage is TRBJ2-2; TRBD2 matches at 8 bases. The CDR3 totals 15 residues. V trimming: 6 bases; J trimming: 0 bases; junction bases outside the gene matches: 3. Germline V gene sequence: CDR1 MDHEN, CDR2 SYDVKM. The chain's CDR3 is CASSPGGTNTGELFF. The CDR3 coding sequence is TGTGCCAGCAGCCCGGGGGGGACGAACACCGGGGAGCTGTTTTTT.

The DNA for the CDR3 is TGTGCCAGCAGTTCTGAGTTAGGGGTGGGTCAGCCCCAGCATTTT. It codes for CASSSELGVGQPQHF. The chain is built from TRBV27 and TRBJ1-5; TRBD1 might be the D (5 bases). The CDR3 has 15 amino acids. Germline values: CDR1 MNHEY, CDR2 SMNVEV (reference sequence). V lost 4 bases, J lost 6 bases, and 16 bases lay in between.

The rearrangement joins TRBV9 to TRBJ1-2; D remains ambiguous. CDR3 length equals 16 residues. The germline V gene encodes CDR1 SGDLS and CDR2 YYNGEE. Trimming cost V 3 bases and J 1 base, with 16 bases left between them. The CDR3 region is CASSAAPIHINYGYTF. The DNA of the CDR3 is TGTGCCAGCAGCGCCGCCCCCATCCACATTAACTATGGCTACACCTTC.

The chain links TRBV4-1 to TRBJ1-1, with 12 bases that match TRBD1. V lost 8 bases, J lost 1 base, and 5 bases stayed unmatched. CDR1 is MGHRA and CDR2 is YSYEKL in the germline V gene. The CDR3 loop spans 15 amino acids. In DNA form, the CDR3 reads TGCGCCAGCGGACCGGGACAGGGGGCGAACACTGAAGCTTTCTTT. It codes for CASGPGQGANTEAFF.

This sequence joins TRBV20-1 and TRBJ2-3; perhaps TRBD2 as D (7 bases). The CDR3 covers 11 residues. Germline V gene data show CDR1 as DFQATT and CDR2 as SNEGSKA (reference sequence). This chain's CDR3 is CSTGGSDTQYF. The CDR3 bases are TGCAGCACGGGGGGCTCAGATACGCAGTATTTT.